Listed here are 13 T cell receptor beta chains from one sample, sequenced in a study of T-cell memory formation after mild COVID-19 (dated by TCRdb to 2020 to 2022). The library was prepared using 5' RACE. Sequencing used an Illumina NovaSeq 6000. TCRdb trimmed public reads at Q25 via fastp, called clones via MiXCR and kept in-frame beta chains. Every entry covers one CDR3 protein and lists the most common genes and DNA from its rows. This sample lists 550,000 to 700,000 distinct CDR3 sequences; 17% were detected once. The ten largest account for roughly 8% of the sample. What was sequenced was PBMCs or a T cell subset sorted from them (not recorded which). The receptors stem from an adult woman who had mild COVID-19 (a few samples of this study predate the infection). The sample titles of this study are shuffled in the database, so cell type and time point are left out; the donor was told from shared clones.

This clonotype showed up just a few times. The chain employs TRBV12-3 or TRBV12-4 and TRBJ2-1; possibly TRBD1 or TRBD2 for D (5 bases each). Between the trimmed V and J ends, which lost 5 bases and 4 bases, there was a span of 18 bases. This CDR3 spans 16 amino acids. The CDR3 bases are TGTGCCAGCAGTACCCGGGGCAGCGAATCATACAATGAGCAGTTCTTC. Its protein product is CASSTRGSESYNEQFF.

The chain uses TRBV11-1 and TRBJ2-7, with a tentative D call TRBD2 (5 bases). Germline V gene data show CDR1 as SGHAT and CDR2 as FQDESV (reference sequence). Trimming shortened V by 4 bases and J by 3 bases, and 10 bases separated the two germline ends. The CDR3 is 13 amino acids. The CDR3, as DNA: TGTGCCAGCAGCTATGGACTTGGCTACGAGCAGTACTTC. It translates to CASSYGLGYEQYF.

This clonotype was counted a few times. The J gene is TRBJ1-1, the V gene TRBV7-9; D call uncertain. V was cut by 6 bases and J by 5 bases, with 13 bases left in between. The germline gives CDR1 SEHNR, CDR2 FQNEAQ (reference sequence). The CDR3 consists of 13 residues. The CDR3 protein is CASSPMTGTEAFF. In nucleotides, the CDR3 is TGTGCCAGCAGTCCCATGACGGGGACTGAAGCTTTCTTT.

The chain is built from TRBV12-3 or TRBV12-4 and TRBJ2-3; no reliable D call. V lost 7 bases and J lost 0, with 11 bases in between. The CDR3 is 14 amino acids. The CDR3 protein is CASTQYQSTDTQYF. CDR3 coding DNA: TGTGCCAGCACCCAATACCAGAGCACAGATACGCAGTATTTT.

This clonotype showed up just a few times. The CDR3, as DNA: TGTGCCAGCAGCCACCCAGCTAGCTCCTACAATGAGCAGTTCTTC. Its protein is CASSHPASSYNEQFF. This sequence joins TRBV7-8 and TRBJ2-1; D uncertain. Per germline, CDR1 SGHVS and CDR2 FQNEAQ. CDR3 size: 15 residues. V was cut by 5 bases and J by 0 bases, with 11 bases left in between.

The chain couples TRBV12-3 or TRBV12-4 to TRBJ2-2; D remains ambiguous. This CDR3 spans 15 amino acids. V was cut by 3 bases and J by 4 bases, with 12 bases left in between. The CDR3 spells CASSFGTSGTGELFF. DNA for the CDR3: TGTGCCAGCAGTTTCGGAACTTCGGGCACCGGGGAGCTGTTTTTT.

Only a few counts were recorded for this clonotype. This chain uses TRBV5-1 with TRBJ2-5, with 8 positions matching TRBD1. The germline V gene encodes CDR1 SGHRS and CDR2 YFSETQ. The V and J ends lost 0 bases and 0 bases, in that order; junction bases with no gene match: 4. The CDR3 consists of 16 residues. The CDR3 region has the DNA TGCGCCAGCAGCTTGGAAAGACAGGGGTACCAAGAGACCCAGTACTTC. It codes for CASSLERQGYQETQYF.

The table lists this clonotype with many counts. V usage is TRBV23-1 and J usage is TRBJ2-3, with unresolved D. TRBV23-1 is an ORF, and what it does is uncertain. Trimming removed 2 bases at V and 4 bases at J, with 13 bases between. CDR3 size: 15 residues. This chain's CDR3 is CASSQRTYQADTQYF. The CDR3 DNA sequence: TGCGCCAGCAGTCAACGGACCTACCAGGCAGATACGCAGTATTTT.

The table lists this clonotype with many counts. V is TRBV2 and J is TRBJ2-1; 14 positions agree with TRBD2. V shed 7 bases, J shed 9 bases, and the junction held 2 bases outside the gene matches. Germline V gives CDR1 SNHLY, CDR2 FYNNEI. The CDR3 covers 13 residues. CDR3 in DNA: TGTGCCAGCACGACTAGCGGGGGGGCTGAGCAGTTCTTC. Translating gives CASTTSGGAEQFF.

The genes are TRBV5-1 and TRBJ1-1; a possible D gene is TRBD1 (6 bases). Trimming shortened V by 7 bases and J by 3 bases, and 13 bases separated the two germline ends. Germline assignment: CDR1 SGHRS and CDR2 YFSETQ. CDR3 size: 13 residues. The CDR3 DNA follows: TGCGCCAGCGGGGGCAGTTCGGACACTGAAGCTTTCTTT. Translation gives CASGGSSDTEAFF.

The chain joins TRBV19 to TRBJ2-3; possibly TRBD1 for D (6 bases). The CDR3 contains 16 residues. Germline V gene data show CDR1 as LNHDA and CDR2 as SQIVND (reference sequence). V was shortened by 6 bases and J by 2 bases, with 18 bases between the two germline ends. CDR3 sequence (DNA): TGTGCCAGTAGCCCAAAGGACAGACCTTCCACAGATACGCAGTATTTT. It codes for CASSPKDRPSTDTQYF.

This rearrangement joins TRBV7-2 to TRBJ1-3; perhaps TRBD1 as D (6 bases). Trimming removed 1 base at V and 4 bases at J, with 14 bases between. The CDR3 is 16 amino acids. Germline loops: CDR1 SGHTA, CDR2 FQGNSA. In DNA form, the CDR3 reads TGTGCCAGCAGCTTAGTGGCGGGGGCAGGGGGAAACACCATATATTTT. This encodes CASSLVAGAGGNTIYF.

At least ten counts were recorded for this clonotype. This chain connects TRBV18 to TRBJ2-7; D gene unclear. The germline V gene encodes CDR1 KGHSH and CDR2 LQKENI. Trimming stripped 8 bases from V and 0 bases from J, with 14 bases between. CDR3 length equals 14 residues. The DNA of the CDR3 is TGTGCCAGCAGTCCCGGCCTTTCCTCCTACGAGCAGTACTTC. Its translation: CASSPGLSSYEQYF.